The source of this T cell receptor (beta chain) is a study of beta chain features in type 1 diabetes (dated by TCRdb to the late 2010s). The study in broad terms: Mean age, gender distribution, total cell number and subset yield did not differ between patients and healthy donors. A total of 107,917,701 sorted cells were examined across all samples, and RNA yield correlated strongly with the number of cells per subset. The study compared TCRB repertoires of sorted circulating CD4+ T cell subsets between recently diagnosed type 1 diabetes patients and matched healthy donors. Regulatory and stem cell-like memory subsets were isolated from only 8 patients and about eight healthy donors, whereas naive and central memory subsets came from all 30 or so donors.

All of the isolated RNA was reverse transcribed with the High Capacity cDNA Reverse Transcription Kit, so expressed TCRB transcripts were sequenced. Deep immunoSEQ sequencing was applied to naive, central memory and regulatory T cell samples, giving an average of approximately 4 million total reads per sample. Sorted cells were lysed in RLT buffer, and RNA was extracted using DNase-treated RNeasy Micro or Mini kits according to cell number. To prevent cross-contamination, every cell subset was processed on its own, while patient and healthy donor samples were processed together. TCRB sequences were amplified from cDNA with the immunoSEQ multiplex PCR, producing 87-bp fragments spanning the CDR3 region. Amplicons were sequenced on the Illumina HiSeq platform. As for the original processing: Synthetic template baselines were used to correct PCR bias computationally, reads within Hamming distance 2 were collapsed together, and singletons that could not be merged were discarded. By aligning reads against IMGT, V, D and J genes, CDR3 length, and insertions or deletions at six rearrangement sites were assigned. Within each subset, clonotype counts were normalized to the number of sorted cells before true diversity and Gini coefficients were calculated with the tcR R package. The overlap coefficient, calculated on TCRB nucleotide sequences, was used to quantify repertoire sharing. Not all clones reach the TCRdb copy of this immuneACCESS table, which keeps in-frame sequences only. Checked studies attribute under half of the gap to unresolved V genes and leave the rest unexplained. V and J calls and clone size are those listed in that table; D and trimming were worked out from the DNA. The sample has roughly 400,000 clones on record, over 8.5% of them singletons. The ten largest clones take up over 0.45% of the sample.

Each donor gave one peripheral blood draw, averaging about 120 mL, which was collected into heparinised tubes. Naive, central memory, regulatory and stem cell-like memory CD4+ T cells were sorted on a BD FACSAria II using a panel including CD45RO, CCR7, CD25, CD127, CD95 and CD27. Every sorted population had a purity above 95%. PBMCs were separated immediately by Lymphoprep density gradient centrifugation and were stained directly, without being cultured. So that batch effects would be minimized, each experiment stained and sorted samples in pairs, pairing one healthy donor with one patient. Overall study outcomes, separate from this receptor: Type 1 diabetes patients showed a moderate but significant shortening of TCRB CDR3 length in all four CD4+ subsets. Naive, central memory and regulatory TCRB repertoires appeared to be more similar among patients than among healthy donors. Because cDNA was sequenced instead of genomic DNA, highly expressing activated cells could be over-represented, though the groups showed no difference in activation or CD3 levels. Patients with type 1 diabetes made fewer insertions and deleted more nucleotides at VDJ recombination sites, implying thymic rearrangement abnormalities. Shorter templates might have been favored by PCR, but patient and control samples were amplified and corrected together, so both groups would have been affected equally by any skew. Because small numbers of individuals were included in the HLA sub-analyses, any influence of HLA type on TCRB rearrangement was left unresolved.

Details on this clone: Its recognized antigen is unknown. The input lacks base qualities; no much larger clone sits a single base away. Different DNA sequences within this sample yield the same CDR3.

V lost 1 base and J lost 2 bases; the stretch between them is 9 bases long. CDR1 and CDR2 (LGHNA, YNFKEQ) derive from the germline V gene. From its cysteine to its phenylalanine, the CDR3 spans 14 amino acids. CDR3 DNA only is kept here, 42 bases in frame from base 1. The sample was central memory CD4+ T cells from blood. The V and J genes are TRBV4-2 and TRBJ2-7; D gene: possibly TRBD1, on 6 matching bases. This TCR was sampled from a man aged 30 to 45 with type 1 diabetes. The sequenced DNA: TGTGCCAGCAGCCAAGCTGGACAGACCTACGAGCAGTACTTC. Its product reads: CASSQAGQTYEQYF.